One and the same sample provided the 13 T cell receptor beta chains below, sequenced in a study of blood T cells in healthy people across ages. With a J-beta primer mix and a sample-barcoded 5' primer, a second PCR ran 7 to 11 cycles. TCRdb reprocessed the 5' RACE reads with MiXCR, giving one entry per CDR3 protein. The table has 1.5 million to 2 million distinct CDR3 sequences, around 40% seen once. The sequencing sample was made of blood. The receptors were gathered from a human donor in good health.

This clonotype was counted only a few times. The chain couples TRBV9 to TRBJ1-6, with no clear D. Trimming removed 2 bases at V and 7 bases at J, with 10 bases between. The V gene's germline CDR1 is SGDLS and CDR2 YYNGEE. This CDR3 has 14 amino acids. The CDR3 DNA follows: TGTGCCAGCAGCGTGGGCAGTCCGAATTCACCCCTCCACTTT. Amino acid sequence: CASSVGSPNSPLHF.

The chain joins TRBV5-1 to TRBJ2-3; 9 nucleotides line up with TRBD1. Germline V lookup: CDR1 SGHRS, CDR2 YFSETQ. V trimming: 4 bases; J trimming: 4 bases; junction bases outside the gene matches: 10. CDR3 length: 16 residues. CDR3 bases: TGCGCCAGCAGCCCACTCGGGACAGGGAAGGCAGATACGCAGTATTTT. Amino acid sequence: CASSPLGTGKADTQYF.

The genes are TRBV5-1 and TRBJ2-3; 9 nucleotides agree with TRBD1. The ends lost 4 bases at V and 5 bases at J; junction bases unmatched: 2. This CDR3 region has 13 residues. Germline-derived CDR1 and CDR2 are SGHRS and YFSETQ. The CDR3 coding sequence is TGCGCCAGCAGCGGGACAGGGATAGATACGCAGTATTTT. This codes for CASSGTGIDTQYF. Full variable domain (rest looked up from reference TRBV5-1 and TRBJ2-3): KAGVTQTPRYLIKTRGQQVTLSCSPISGHRSVSWYQQTPGQGLQFLFEYFSETQRNKGNFPGRFSGRQFSNSRSEMNVSTLELGDSALYLCASSGTGIDTQYFGPGTRLTVL.

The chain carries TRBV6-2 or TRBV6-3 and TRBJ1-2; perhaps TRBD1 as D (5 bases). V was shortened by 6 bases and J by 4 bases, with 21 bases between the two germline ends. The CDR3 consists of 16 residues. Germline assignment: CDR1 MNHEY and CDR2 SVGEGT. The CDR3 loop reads CASSNVKGLGGYGYTF. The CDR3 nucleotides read TGTGCCAGCAGCAATGTGAAGGGACTTGGCGGCTATGGCTACACCTTC.

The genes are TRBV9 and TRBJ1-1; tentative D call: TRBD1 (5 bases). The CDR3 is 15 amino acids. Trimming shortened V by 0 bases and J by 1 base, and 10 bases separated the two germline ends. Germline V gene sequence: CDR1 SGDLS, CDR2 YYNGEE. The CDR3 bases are TGTGCCAGCAGCGTAGGGGGGACGCCGAACACTGAAGCTTTCTTT. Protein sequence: CASSVGGTPNTEAFF.

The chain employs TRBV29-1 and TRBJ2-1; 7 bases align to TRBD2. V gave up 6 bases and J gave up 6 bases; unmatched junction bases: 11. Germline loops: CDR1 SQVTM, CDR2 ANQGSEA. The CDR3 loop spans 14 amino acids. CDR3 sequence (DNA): TGCAGCGTGAGGGGACCTTCGGGGGGCAATGAGCAGTTCTTC. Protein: CSVRGPSGGNEQFF.

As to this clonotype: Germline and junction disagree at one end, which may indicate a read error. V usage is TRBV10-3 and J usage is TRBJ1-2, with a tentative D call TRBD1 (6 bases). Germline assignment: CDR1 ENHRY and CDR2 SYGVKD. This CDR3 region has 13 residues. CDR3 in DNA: TGTGCCATCAGTACTTCACAGGGATATGGCCACACCTTC. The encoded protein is CAISTSQGYGHTF.

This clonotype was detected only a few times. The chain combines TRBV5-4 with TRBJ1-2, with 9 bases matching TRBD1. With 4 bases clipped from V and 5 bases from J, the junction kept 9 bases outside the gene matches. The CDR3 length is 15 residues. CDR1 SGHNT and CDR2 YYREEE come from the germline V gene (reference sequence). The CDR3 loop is CASSPAAGQGYGYTF. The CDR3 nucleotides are TGTGCCAGCAGCCCGGCGGCGGGACAGGGATATGGCTACACCTTC. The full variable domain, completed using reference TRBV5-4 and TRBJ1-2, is ETGVTQSPTHLIKTRGQQVTLRCSSQSGHNTVSWYQQALGQGPQFIFQYYREEENGRGNFPPRFSGLQFPNYSSELNVNALELDDSALYLCASSPAAGQGYGYTFGSGTRLTVV.

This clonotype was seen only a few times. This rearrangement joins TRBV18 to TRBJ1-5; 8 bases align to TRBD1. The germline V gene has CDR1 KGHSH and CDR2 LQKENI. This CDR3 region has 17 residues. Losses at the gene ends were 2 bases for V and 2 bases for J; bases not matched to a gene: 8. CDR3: CASSPTLTGEGNQPQHF. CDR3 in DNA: TGTGCCAGCTCACCAACATTGACAGGGGAGGGCAATCAGCCCCAGCATTTT.

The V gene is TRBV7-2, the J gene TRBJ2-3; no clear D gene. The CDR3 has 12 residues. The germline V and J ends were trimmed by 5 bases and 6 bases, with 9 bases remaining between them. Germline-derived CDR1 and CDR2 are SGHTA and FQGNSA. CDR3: CASSGGWDTQYF. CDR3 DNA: TGTGCCAGCAGCGGCGGATGGGATACGCAGTATTTT.

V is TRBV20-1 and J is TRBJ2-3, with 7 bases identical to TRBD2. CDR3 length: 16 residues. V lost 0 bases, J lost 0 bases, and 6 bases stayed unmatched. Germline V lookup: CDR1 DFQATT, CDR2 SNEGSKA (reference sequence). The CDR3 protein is CSARDATSKSTDTQYF. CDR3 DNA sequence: TGCAGTGCTAGAGATGCGACTAGCAAAAGCACAGATACGCAGTATTTT.

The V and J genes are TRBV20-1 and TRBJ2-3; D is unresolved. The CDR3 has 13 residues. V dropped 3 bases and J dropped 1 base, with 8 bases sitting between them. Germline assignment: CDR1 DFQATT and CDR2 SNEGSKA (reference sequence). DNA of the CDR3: TGCAGTGCTAGTTTAGACCGCACAGATACGCAGTATTTT. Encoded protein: CSASLDRTDTQYF.

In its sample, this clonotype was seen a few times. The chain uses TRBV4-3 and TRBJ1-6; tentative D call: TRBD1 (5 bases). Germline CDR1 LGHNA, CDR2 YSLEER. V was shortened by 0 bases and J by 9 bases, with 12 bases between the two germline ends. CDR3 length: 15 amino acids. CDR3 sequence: CASSQEEGQASPLHF. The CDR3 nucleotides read TGCGCCAGCAGCCAAGAGGAGGGGCAAGCTTCACCCCTCCACTTT.